Listed here are 27 T cell receptor beta chains from one sample, sequenced in a study of T cell changes during pregnancy in multiple sclerosis. Sequencing used immunoSEQ multiplex PCR; TCRdb keeps in-frame clones, though not all of them. The sample gives tens of thousands of clones, 88% of which show up once; 1.2% is in the top ten. The sequences come from CD4+ T cells from peripheral blood mononuclear cells, collected before pregnancy. The receptors here all came from a female donor with multiple sclerosis, enrolled in a pregnancy study.

The rearrangement links TRBV15 to TRBJ1-1; tentative D call: TRBD1 (5 bases). Looked up from germline, CDR1 is LNHNV and CDR2 is YYDKDF (reference sequence). V was shortened by 3 bases and J by 3 bases, with 20 bases between the two germline ends. This CDR3 region has 17 residues. The CDR3 sequence is CATSRGPKGIGYTEAFF. CDR3 nucleotides: TGTGCCACCAGCAGGGGGCCGAAGGGCATTGGGTACACTGAAGCTTTCTTT.

This chain uses TRBV19 with TRBJ1-1; D gene unclear. The CDR3 totals 14 residues. V dropped 3 bases and J dropped 4 bases, with 12 bases sitting between them. Germline CDR1 LNHDA, CDR2 SQIVND (reference sequence). The CDR3 DNA is TGTGCCAGTAGTATGCAGGTGGCGCGCACTGAAGCTTTCTTT. Its protein is CASSMQVARTEAFF.

The V call is TRBV28, the J call TRBJ1-1; D gene unclear. Germline values: CDR1 MDHEN, CDR2 SYDVKM. CDR3 length: 11 residues. The V and J ends lost 10 bases and 3 bases respectively, with 9 bases between them. DNA of the CDR3: TGTGCCACTATTCTTTACACTGAAGCTTTCTTT. Its translation: CATILYTEAFF.

This clone was picked up one time. V is TRBV5-4 and J is TRBJ2-5; maybe TRBD2 (5 bases). CDR3 length: 15 residues. Germline lookup yields CDR1 SGHNT and CDR2 YYREEE (reference sequence). Trimming removed 4 bases from V and 2 bases from J, with 15 bases in between. The CDR3 DNA reads TGTGCCAGCAGCGCCGGGGTCGGGGTTCAAGAGACCCAGTACTTC. It translates to CASSAGVGVQETQYF.

The chain employs TRBV4-2 and TRBJ2-7; 8 nucleotides line up with TRBD2. J gave up 6 bases and V 1 base, and 8 bases lay outside the gene matches. The CDR3 length is 15 residues. Looked up from germline, CDR1 is LGHNA and CDR2 is YNFKEQ. The DNA of the CDR3 is TGTGCCAGCAGCCAAGTATCCCTCAGCGGGAGCGAGCAGTACTTC. This sequence encodes CASSQVSLSGSEQYF.

V usage is TRBV5-1 and J usage is TRBJ2-3; 11 positions agree with TRBD1. The length of the CDR3 is 16 residues. From germline, CDR1 is SGHRS and CDR2 YFSETQ. V was clipped by 4 bases and J by 5 bases; unmatched bases: 9. The CDR3 sequence: CASSGQGASVGDTQYF. The CDR3 nucleotides read TGCGCCAGCAGCGGACAGGGGGCTTCAGTGGGAGATACGCAGTATTTT.

CDR3 DNA sequence: TGTGCCAGCAGTGGACAGGGATCCGGAAACACCATATATTTT. It yields the protein CASSGQGSGNTIYF. The rearrangement joins TRBV2 to TRBJ1-3; 7 bases agree with TRBD1. Germline-derived CDR1 and CDR2 are SNHLY and FYNNEI. With V trimmed by 4 bases and J by 4 bases, 4 bases remained unmatched. This CDR3 region has 14 residues. The full variable domain, in which reference TRBV2 and TRBJ1-3 provide the parts outside the CDR3, is EPEVTQTPSHQVTQMGQEVILRCVPISNHLYFYWYRQILGQKVEFLVSFYNNEISEKSEIFDDQFSVERPDGSNFTLKIRSTKLEDSAMYFCASSGQGSGNTIYFGEGSWLTVV.

This chain joins TRBV10-3 and TRBJ2-5; TRBD1 matches 11 bases. Germline values: CDR1 ENHRY, CDR2 SYGVKD. This CDR3 comprises 16 residues. The junction had 9 bases not matched to a gene; V was cut back by 4 bases and J by 5 bases. DNA of the CDR3: TGTGCCATCAGTGCGAGGGACAGGGGGATGGTTGAGACCCAGTACTTC. Residues: CAISARDRGMVETQYF.

This chain uses TRBV10-2 with TRBJ1-5; tentatively, D is TRBD1 (5 bases). CDR1 WSHSY and CDR2 SAAADI come from the germline V gene. The CDR3 extends over 13 amino acids. The ends were cut back, 0 bases at V and 7 bases at J, with 7 bases in the middle. The CDR3, as DNA: TGCGCCAGCAGTGAGTCGGGGCCCCAGCCCCAGCATTTT. This gives the protein CASSESGPQPQHF.

The V and J genes are TRBV4-2 and TRBJ2-5, with D tentatively TRBD2 (7 bases). The germline V and J ends were trimmed by 0 bases and 1 base, with 24 bases remaining between them. CDR1 is LGHNA and CDR2 is YNFKEQ in the germline V gene. The CDR3 sequence is 20 residues long. The CDR3 DNA follows: TGTGCCAGCAGCCAAGATCCCGTGTCTAGCGGAGGGGGGACCCAAGAGACCCAGTACTTC. This encodes CASSQDPVSSGGGTQETQYF.

This chain connects TRBV19 to TRBJ2-1, with D perhaps TRBD1 (5 bases). The V gene lost 1 base and the J gene lost 7 bases, with 17 bases spanning the gap. CDR1 is LNHDA, CDR2 SQIVND, per germline (reference sequence). The CDR3 consists of 16 residues. The DNA for the CDR3 is TGTGCCAGTAGTATAGGGAAGGGGCCTTATCATAATGAGCAGTTCTTC. It translates to CASSIGKGPYHNEQFF.

V and J are TRBV29-1 and TRBJ1-5; D is unclear. In germline, CDR1 is SQVTM, CDR2 ANQGSEA. The CDR3 runs to 14 residues. V shed 1 base and J shed 9 bases, with 16 bases lying between them. The CDR3: CSVEAEGGHGPQHF. In DNA, the CDR3 is TGCAGCGTTGAAGCCGAGGGCGGGCATGGGCCCCAGCATTTT.

The chain employs TRBV28 and TRBJ2-7, with 9 bases that match TRBD2. Trimming took 2 bases from V and 7 from J; bases not matched to a gene: 6. Germline V gives CDR1 MDHEN, CDR2 SYDVKM. This CDR3 is 14 amino acids long. The CDR3 is CASSLVTSGREQYF. Here the CDR3 DNA reads TGTGCCAGCAGTTTAGTGACTAGCGGAAGAGAGCAGTACTTC. Supplemented by reference TRBV28 and TRBJ2-7, the full variable domain reads DVKVTQSSRYLVKRTGEKVFLECVQDMDHENMFWYRQDPGLGLRLIYFSYDVKMKEKGDIPEGYSVSREKKERFSLILESASTNQTSMYLCASSLVTSGREQYFGPGTRLTVT.

The J gene is TRBJ1-1, the V gene TRBV7-5; the table's D call of TRBD1 was not tested on the DNA. TRBV7-5 is annotated as a pseudogene. The CDR3 length is 16 residues. In nucleotides, the CDR3 is TGTGTCAGAAGCCCAGAGGGGACAACAATGAACACTGAAGCTTTCTTT. Translation gives CVRSPEGTTMNTEAFF.

The chain couples TRBV7-2 to TRBJ2-5; 9 bases fit TRBD2. Germline V gene data show CDR1 as SGHTA and CDR2 as FQGNSA. V lost 5 bases and J lost 4; bases outside the gene matches: 5. CDR3 length: 14 residues. Written as DNA, the CDR3 is TGTGCCAGCAGCCACATGCGGGGGGGAGAGACCCAGTACTTC. Residues: CASSHMRGGETQYF.

The chain recombines TRBV28 with TRBJ2-7, with 9 nucleotides matching TRBD1. The CDR3 sequence is 15 residues long. V was pared by 4 bases and J by 3 bases, with 7 bases of the junction left unmatched. Looked up from germline, CDR1 is MDHEN and CDR2 is SYDVKM. CDR3 loop: CASSSGQGDIYEQYF. For the CDR3, the DNA is TGTGCCAGCAGTTCGGGACAGGGCGATATCTACGAGCAGTACTTC.

The rearrangement links TRBV5-4 to TRBJ1-1; TRBD1 agrees at 8 bases. J gave up 11 bases and V 2 bases, and 8 bases lay outside the gene matches. Germline V CDR1 and CDR2: SGHNT, YYREEE (reference sequence). CDR3 size: 13 residues. The CDR3 bases are TGTGCCAGCAGCTTACAGGGGGTTACAGGGGCTTTCTTT. Translation: CASSLQGVTGAFF.

This chain uses TRBV9 with TRBJ2-1; 8 bases match TRBD2. Looked up from germline, CDR1 is SGDLS and CDR2 is YYNGEE. J was trimmed by 4 bases and V by 4 bases; bases with no gene match: 10. This CDR3 region has 16 residues. Written as DNA, the CDR3 is TGTGCCAGCAGCATGGTTGCTCGGGAGGGGTACAATGAGCAGTTCTTC. It specifies CASSMVAREGYNEQFF. The full variable domain, its missing parts supplied by reference TRBV9 and TRBJ2-1, is DSGVTQTPKHLITATGQRVTLRCSPRSGDLSVYWYQQSLDQGLQFLIQYYNGEERAKGNILERFSAQQFPDLHSELNLSSLELGDSALYFCASSMVAREGYNEQFFGPGTRLTVL.

The J gene is TRBJ2-5, the V gene TRBV30; D possibly corresponds to TRBD1 (5 bases). The CDR3 is 13 amino acids. V was cut by 5 bases and J by 2 bases, with 12 bases left in between. Per the germline V gene, CDR1 is GTSNPN and CDR2 is SVGIG (reference sequence). The CDR3 DNA reads TGTGCCTGGGACCAGGGCAAGCAAGAGACCCAGTACTTC. It encodes CAWDQGKQETQYF.

The chain couples TRBV9 to TRBJ2-1; D uncertain. V lost 0 bases to trimming and J lost 4 bases, with 5 bases between them. The CDR3 consists of 13 residues. In germline, CDR1 is SGDLS, CDR2 YYNGEE. As DNA, the CDR3 is TGTGCCAGCAGCGTAGGAGTGTACAATGAGCAGTTCTTC. This codes for CASSVGVYNEQFF.

This rearrangement joins TRBV5-8 to TRBJ1-4, with TRBD1 as a possible D gene (6 bases). Trimming left V 2 bases short and J 8 bases short, with 19 bases between. This CDR3 is built from 16 residues. The germline gives CDR1 SGHTS, CDR2 YDEGEE. The CDR3 coding sequence is TGTGCCAGCAGCTTAAGTCAGCAGGGGTTTGGAGAAAAACTGTTTTTT. Translated: CASSLSQQGFGEKLFF.

The V and J genes are TRBV6-1 and TRBJ1-2; D is possibly TRBD1 (5 bases). This CDR3 is 15 amino acids long. V gave up 6 bases and J gave up 2 bases, with 16 bases separating them. CDR1 is MNHNS, CDR2 SASEGT, per germline. The CDR3 reads CASREIKGRNYGYTF. Here the CDR3 DNA reads TGTGCCAGCAGAGAAATTAAGGGGAGGAACTATGGCTACACCTTC.

The J gene is TRBJ1-5, the V gene TRBV5-8; D is ambiguous. This CDR3 has 16 residues. V was trimmed by 4 bases and J by 6 bases, leaving 20 bases between them. Germline CDR1 is SGHTS and CDR2 is YDEGEE. CDR3 sequence: CASSPSRTTSSQPQHF. For the CDR3, the DNA is TGTGCCAGCAGCCCATCCCGCACGACAAGCTCTCAGCCCCAGCATTTT.

V usage is TRBV28 and J usage is TRBJ2-1; D ambiguous. Deletions cut 7 bases from V and 7 bases from J, with 11 bases between. The CDR3 consists of 12 residues. CDR1 is MDHEN, CDR2 SYDVKM, per germline. The CDR3: CASKLTGNEQFF. CDR3 DNA sequence: TGTGCCAGCAAACTGACTGGGAATGAGCAGTTCTTC.

The rearrangement joins TRBV6-6 to TRBJ2-7, with a tentative D call TRBD2 (5 bases). Germline V gene data show CDR1 as MNHNY and CDR2 as SVGAGI (reference sequence). The CDR3 spans 15 residues. With 4 bases removed from V and 1 base from J, the gap between germline ends came to 14 bases. The CDR3 nucleotides read TGTGCCAGCAGTTGGACCCACAGCGGATCCTACGAGCAGTACTTC. Amino acid sequence: CASSWTHSGSYEQYF.

The gene calls are TRBV7-3 and TRBJ2-5; D call uncertain. The V end lost 4 bases, the J end lost 7 bases, and 10 bases lay between the germline ends. The germline V gene has CDR1 SGHTA and CDR2 FQGTGA. This CDR3 is 12 amino acids long. CDR3 region: CASSSSQSTQYF. In nucleotides, the CDR3 is TGTGCCAGCAGCTCCTCACAGTCGACCCAGTACTTC. The full variable domain, with the rest looked up from reference TRBV7-3 and TRBJ2-5, is GAGVSQTPSNKVTEKGKYVELRCDPISGHTALYWYRQSLGQGPEFLIYFQGTGAADDSGLPNDRFFAVRPEGSVSTLKIQRTERGDSAVYLCASSSSQSTQYFGPGTRLLVL.

This chain links TRBV14 with TRBJ2-3; no reliable D call. The CDR3 runs 13 residues. CDR1 is SGHDN and CDR2 is FVKESK in the germline V gene. Trimming pared 1 base from V and 3 bases from J, leaving 5 bases between. CDR3 DNA sequence: TGTGCCAGCAGCCAAGGTTATACAGATACGCAGTATTTT. This sequence encodes CASSQGYTDTQYF.